This TCR beta chain was found in a study of OX40 agonist ivuxolimab in advanced cancers. Study-level background: Patients were roughly 83% male with ages roughly 23 to 90, mean about 65. Past anti-PD-1, anti-PD-L1 or anti-CTLA-4 therapy was accepted, and 40% had received some.

There are 16 residues in the CDR3. Germline values: CDR1 MNHEY, CDR2 SVGAGI. The V gene end was trimmed by 4 bases and the J gene end by 4 bases; junction bases not matched to a gene: 11. With respect to this clone: Its specificity is unknown.

Using immunoSEQ multiplex PCR, the repertoire was profiled, and TCRdb retains in-frame clones only, with some absent. The data hold roughly 73,000 clones, with almost 90% observed a single time. General study points: Clonal expansion from baseline to week 6 occurred in both CD4+ and CD8+ T cells. Expanded clones belonging to CD8+ T cells outnumbered, on average, those of CD4+.

This specimen was CD4+ or CD8+ T cells sorted from blood, taken in a trial of the OX40 agonist ivuxolimab. The chain couples TRBV6-5 to TRBJ2-7; TRBD1 matches 9 bases. This receptor was taken from an adult with an advanced solid tumor such as melanoma, head and neck, liver or kidney cancer. In DNA form, the CDR3 reads TGTGCCAGCAGTTCTTCAGGGGGACAGGGTGGATACGAGCAGTACTTC. Amino acids: CASSSSGGQGGYEQYF.